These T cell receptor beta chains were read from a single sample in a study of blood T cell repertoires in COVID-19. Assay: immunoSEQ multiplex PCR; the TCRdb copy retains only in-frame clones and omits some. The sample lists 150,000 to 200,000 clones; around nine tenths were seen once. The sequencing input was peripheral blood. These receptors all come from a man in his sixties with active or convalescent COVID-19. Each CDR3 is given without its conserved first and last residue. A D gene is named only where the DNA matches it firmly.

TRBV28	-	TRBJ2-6	ASTISGANVLT
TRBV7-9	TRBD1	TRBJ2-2	ASRRDRVSSTGELF
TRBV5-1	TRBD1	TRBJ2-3	ASSSTTGWDLTDTQY
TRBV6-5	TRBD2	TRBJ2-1	ASSWTSGKALNEQF
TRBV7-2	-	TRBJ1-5	ASSSSEGRPQH
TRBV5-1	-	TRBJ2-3	ASSLGSGYLTDTQY
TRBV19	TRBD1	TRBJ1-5	ASRIQGHNQPQH
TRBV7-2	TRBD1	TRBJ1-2	ASSSTGPGYT
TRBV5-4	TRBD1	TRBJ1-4	ASSRWDRSRDEKLF
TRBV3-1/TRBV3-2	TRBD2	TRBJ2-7	ASSQDLETSGSGGSSYEQY
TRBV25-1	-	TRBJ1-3	ASSHGEPWNTIY
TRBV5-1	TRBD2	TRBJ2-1	ASSPRLAGEYNEQF
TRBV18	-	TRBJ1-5	ASSPSGNQPQH
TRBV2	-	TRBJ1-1	ASSDIEGVGTEAF
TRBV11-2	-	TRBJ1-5	ASSLEGRQPQH
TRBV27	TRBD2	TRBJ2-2	ASSLRGYSGRMPNTGELF
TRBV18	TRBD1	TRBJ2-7	ASSVGQGLTYEQY
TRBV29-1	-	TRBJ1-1	SVNRHYTEAF
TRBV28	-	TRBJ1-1	ASNLGAPTEAF
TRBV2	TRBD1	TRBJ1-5	ASSPTGRNQPQH
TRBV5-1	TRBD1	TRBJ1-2	ASSQTGGSYGYT
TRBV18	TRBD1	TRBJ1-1	ASSPGTGGDTEAF
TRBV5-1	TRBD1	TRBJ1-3	ASSPGQQNSGNTIY
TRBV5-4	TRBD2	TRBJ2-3	ASSTKKRESTDTQY
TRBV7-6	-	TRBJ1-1	ASRQGRDTEAF
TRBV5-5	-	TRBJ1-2	ASSLAGRTSNYGYT
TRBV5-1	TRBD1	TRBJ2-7	ASSLQGAPSYEQY
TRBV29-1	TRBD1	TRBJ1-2	SAAGGGYGYT
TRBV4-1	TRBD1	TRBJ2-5	ASSQGRQGVAIETQY
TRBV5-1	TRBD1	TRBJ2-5	ASSFGQGVYETQY
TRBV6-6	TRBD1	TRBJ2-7	ASSYSDPGQGYEQY
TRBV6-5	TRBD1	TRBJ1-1	ASSYSGQGREAF